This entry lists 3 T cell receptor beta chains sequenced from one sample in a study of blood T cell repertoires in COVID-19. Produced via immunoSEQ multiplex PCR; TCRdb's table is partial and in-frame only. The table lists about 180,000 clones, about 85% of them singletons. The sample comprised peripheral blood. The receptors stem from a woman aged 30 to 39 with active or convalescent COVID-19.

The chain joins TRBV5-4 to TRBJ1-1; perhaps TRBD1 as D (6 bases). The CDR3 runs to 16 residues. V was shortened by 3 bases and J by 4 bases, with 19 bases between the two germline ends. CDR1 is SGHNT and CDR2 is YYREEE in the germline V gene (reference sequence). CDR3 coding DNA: TGTGCCAGCAGCTCCCCCATTAGGGGGGGCGCCACTGAAGCTTTCTTT. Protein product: CASSSPIRGGATEAFF.

The CDR3 protein is CASSPPGRGREKLFF. DNA for the CDR3: TGTGCCAGCAGCCCCCCCGGGAGGGGGCGTGAAAAACTGTTTTTT. This chain connects TRBV6-5 to TRBJ1-4, with 7 positions matching TRBD1. Germline CDR1 and CDR2: MNHEY and SVGAGI. With 6 bases clipped from V and 7 bases from J, the junction kept 11 bases outside the gene matches. The length of the CDR3 is 15 residues.

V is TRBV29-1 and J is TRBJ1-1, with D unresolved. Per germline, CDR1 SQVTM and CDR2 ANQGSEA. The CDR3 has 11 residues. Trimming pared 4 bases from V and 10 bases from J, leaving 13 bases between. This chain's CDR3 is CSVVSSVVAFF. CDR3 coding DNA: TGCAGCGTTGTGTCATCGGTAGTAGCTTTCTTT.